The sample holds a few counts of the clone carrying this T cell receptor (beta chain). The data are from a study of T-cell reconstitution after alpha-beta-depleted transplantation in children. Preparation of the TCRbeta library was carried out with unique molecular identifiers. From the PCR reads, TCRdb called clonotypes with MiXCR, one entry per CDR3 protein. The sample has some 350,000 distinct CDR3 sequences; around 15% are singletons. Germline CDR1 is LNHDA and CDR2 is SQIVND (reference sequence). This CDR3 contains 17 residues. The V end lost 4 bases, the J end lost 1 base, and 16 bases lay between the germline ends.

The rearrangement links TRBV19 to TRBJ2-2, with D perhaps TRBD2 (6 bases). The sequence came from a male patient between 2 and 15 years old who had a stem cell transplant for acute lymphoblastic leukemia, so the T cells may come from the graft donor. Sequencing used PBMCs, mostly from graft donor cells, obtained 360 days after TCRalphabeta/CD19-depleted stem cell transplant. CDR3 in amino acids: CASSSLEGPRNTGELFF. In DNA form, the CDR3 reads TGTGCCAGTAGTAGCTTGGAGGGACCGAGGAACACCGGGGAGCTGTTTTTT.